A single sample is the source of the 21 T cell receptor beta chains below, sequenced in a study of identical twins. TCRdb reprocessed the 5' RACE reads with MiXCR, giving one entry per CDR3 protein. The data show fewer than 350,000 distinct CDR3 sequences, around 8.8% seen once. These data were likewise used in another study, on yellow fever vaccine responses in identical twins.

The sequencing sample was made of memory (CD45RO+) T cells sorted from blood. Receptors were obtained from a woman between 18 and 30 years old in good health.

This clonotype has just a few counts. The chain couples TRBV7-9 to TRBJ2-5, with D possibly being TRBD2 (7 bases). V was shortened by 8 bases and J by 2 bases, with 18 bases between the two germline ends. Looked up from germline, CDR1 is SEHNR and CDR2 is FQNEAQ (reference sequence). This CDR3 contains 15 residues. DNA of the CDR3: TGTGCCAGCTCCGCCCGGGGGGCTAGACAAGAGACCCAGTACTTC. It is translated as CASSARGARQETQYF.

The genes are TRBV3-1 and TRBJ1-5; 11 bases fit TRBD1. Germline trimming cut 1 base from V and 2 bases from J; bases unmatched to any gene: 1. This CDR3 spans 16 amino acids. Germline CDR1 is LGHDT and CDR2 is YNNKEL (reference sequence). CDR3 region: CASSQGGQGGNQPQHF. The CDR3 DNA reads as TGTGCCAGCAGCCAAGGGGGACAGGGGGGCAATCAGCCCCAGCATTTT.

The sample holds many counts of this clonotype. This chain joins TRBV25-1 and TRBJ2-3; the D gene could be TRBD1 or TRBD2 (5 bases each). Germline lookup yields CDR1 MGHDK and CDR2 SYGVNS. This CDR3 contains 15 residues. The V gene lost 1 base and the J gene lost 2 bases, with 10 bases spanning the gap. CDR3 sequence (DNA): TGTGCCAGCAGTGAATCCGGGACCCACACAGATACGCAGTATTTT. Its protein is CASSESGTHTDTQYF. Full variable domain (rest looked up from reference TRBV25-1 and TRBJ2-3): EADIYQTPRYLVIGTGKKITLECSQTMGHDKMYWYQQDPGMELHLIHYSYGVNSTEKGDLSSESTVSRIRTEHFPLTLESARPSHTSQYLCASSESGTHTDTQYFGPGTRLTVL.

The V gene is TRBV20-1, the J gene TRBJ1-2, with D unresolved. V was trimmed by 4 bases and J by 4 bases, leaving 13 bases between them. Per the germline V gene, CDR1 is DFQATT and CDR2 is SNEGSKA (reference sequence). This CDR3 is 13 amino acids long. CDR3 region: CSAISKSVYGYTF. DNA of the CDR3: TGCAGTGCTATAAGTAAGAGTGTCTATGGCTACACCTTC.

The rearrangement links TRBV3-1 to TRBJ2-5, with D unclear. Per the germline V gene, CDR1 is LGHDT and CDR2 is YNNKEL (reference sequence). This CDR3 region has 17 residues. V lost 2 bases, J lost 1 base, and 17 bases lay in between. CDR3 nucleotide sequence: TGTGCCAGCAGCCAAATGGGAATTCGTGACTTCCAAGAGACCCAGTACTTC. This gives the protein CASSQMGIRDFQETQYF.

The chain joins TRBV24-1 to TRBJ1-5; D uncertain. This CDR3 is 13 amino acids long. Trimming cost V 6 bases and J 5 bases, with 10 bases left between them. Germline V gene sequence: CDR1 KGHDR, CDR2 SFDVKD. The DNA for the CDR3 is TGTGCCACCAGTACCGGAAAAGATCAGCCCCAGCATTTT. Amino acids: CATSTGKDQPQHF.

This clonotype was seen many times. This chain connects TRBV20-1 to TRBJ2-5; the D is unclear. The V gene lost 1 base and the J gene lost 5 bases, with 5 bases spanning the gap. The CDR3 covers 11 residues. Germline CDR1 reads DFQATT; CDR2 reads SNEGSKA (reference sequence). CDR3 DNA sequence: TGCAGTGCTAGAGGTGGCGAGACCCAGTACTTC. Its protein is CSARGGETQYF.

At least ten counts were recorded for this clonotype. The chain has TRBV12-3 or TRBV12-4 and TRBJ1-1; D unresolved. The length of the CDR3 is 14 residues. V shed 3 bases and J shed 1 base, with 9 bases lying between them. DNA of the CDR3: TGTGCCAGCAGTTTTATCCGGACGAACACTGAAGCTTTCTTT. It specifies CASSFIRTNTEAFF.

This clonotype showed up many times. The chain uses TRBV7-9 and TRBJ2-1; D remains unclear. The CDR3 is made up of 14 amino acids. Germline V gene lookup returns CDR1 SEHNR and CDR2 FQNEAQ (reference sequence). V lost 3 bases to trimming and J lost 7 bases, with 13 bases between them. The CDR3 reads CASSFVTIENEQFF. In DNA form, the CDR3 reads TGTGCCAGCAGCTTCGTGACGATTGAGAATGAGCAGTTCTTC.

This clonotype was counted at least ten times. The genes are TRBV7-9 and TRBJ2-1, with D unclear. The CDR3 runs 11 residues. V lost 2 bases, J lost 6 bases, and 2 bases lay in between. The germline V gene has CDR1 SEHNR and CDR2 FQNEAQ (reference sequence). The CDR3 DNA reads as TGTGCCAGCAGCTTAACCAATGAGCAGTTCTTC. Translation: CASSLTNEQFF.

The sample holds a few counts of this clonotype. The CDR3 reads CASSESTGFSHGYTF. The CDR3 DNA follows: TGCGCCAGCAGTGAGTCAACAGGGTTCAGTCATGGCTACACCTTC. J is TRBJ1-2 and V is TRBV10-2, with D tentatively TRBD1 (6 bases). This CDR3 contains 15 residues. Per germline, CDR1 WSHSY and CDR2 SAAADI. Between the trimmed V and J ends, which lost 0 bases and 6 bases, there was a span of 14 bases.

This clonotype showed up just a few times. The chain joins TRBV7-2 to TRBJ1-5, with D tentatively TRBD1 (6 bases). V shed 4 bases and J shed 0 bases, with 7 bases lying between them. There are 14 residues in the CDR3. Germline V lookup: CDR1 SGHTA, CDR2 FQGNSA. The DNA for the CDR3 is TGTGCCAGCAGCTGGACAGATAGCAATCAGCCCCAGCATTTT. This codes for CASSWTDSNQPQHF.

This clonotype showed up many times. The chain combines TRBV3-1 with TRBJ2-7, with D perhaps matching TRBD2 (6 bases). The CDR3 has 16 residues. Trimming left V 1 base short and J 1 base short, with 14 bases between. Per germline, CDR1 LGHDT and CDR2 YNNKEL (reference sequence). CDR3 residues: CASSQAGGIGSYEQYF. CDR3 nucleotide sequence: TGTGCCAGCAGCCAAGCTGGGGGGATCGGGTCCTACGAGCAGTACTTC.

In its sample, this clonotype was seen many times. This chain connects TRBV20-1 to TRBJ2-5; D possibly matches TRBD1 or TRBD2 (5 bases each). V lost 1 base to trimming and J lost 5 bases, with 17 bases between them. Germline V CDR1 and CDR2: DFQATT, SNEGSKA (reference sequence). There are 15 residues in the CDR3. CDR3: CSARGLSGTGETQYF. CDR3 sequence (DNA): TGCAGTGCTAGAGGCTTGAGTGGGACGGGGGAGACCCAGTACTTC.

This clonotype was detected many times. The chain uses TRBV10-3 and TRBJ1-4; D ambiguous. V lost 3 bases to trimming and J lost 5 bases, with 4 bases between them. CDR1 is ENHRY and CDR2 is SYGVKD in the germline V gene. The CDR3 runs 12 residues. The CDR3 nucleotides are TGTGCCATCAGTGAAGGGAATGAAAAACTGTTTTTT. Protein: CAISEGNEKLFF.

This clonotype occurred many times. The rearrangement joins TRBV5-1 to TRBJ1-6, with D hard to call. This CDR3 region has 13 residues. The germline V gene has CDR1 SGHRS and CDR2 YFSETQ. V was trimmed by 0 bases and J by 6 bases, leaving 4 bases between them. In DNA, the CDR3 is TGCGCCAGCAGCTTGGCCGCTAATTCACCCCTCCACTTT. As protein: CASSLAANSPLHF.

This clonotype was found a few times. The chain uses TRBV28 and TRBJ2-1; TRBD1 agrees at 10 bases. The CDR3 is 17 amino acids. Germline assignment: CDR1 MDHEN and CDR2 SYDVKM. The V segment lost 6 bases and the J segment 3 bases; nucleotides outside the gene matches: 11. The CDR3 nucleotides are TGTGCCAGCAGGTGGACAGGGGGTCTCTCACACTACAATGAGCAGTTCTTC. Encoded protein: CASRWTGGLSHYNEQFF.

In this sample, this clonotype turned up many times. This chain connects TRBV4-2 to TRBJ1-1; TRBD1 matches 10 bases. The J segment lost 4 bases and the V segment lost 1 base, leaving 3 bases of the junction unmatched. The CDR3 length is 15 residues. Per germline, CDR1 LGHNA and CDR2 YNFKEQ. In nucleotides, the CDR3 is TGTGCCAGCAGCCAAGGACAGGGGGCCAGCACTGAAGCTTTCTTT. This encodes CASSQGQGASTEAFF.

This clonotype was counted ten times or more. The CDR3: CATGNRDYNNEQFF. Here the CDR3 DNA reads TGTGCCACCGGAAACCGGGACTACAACAATGAGCAGTTCTTC. The chain joins TRBV24-1 to TRBJ2-1; TRBD2 aligns across 7 bases. V shed 9 bases, J shed 5 bases, and the junction held 9 bases outside the gene matches. Germline CDR1 KGHDR, CDR2 SFDVKD. This CDR3 is built from 14 residues.

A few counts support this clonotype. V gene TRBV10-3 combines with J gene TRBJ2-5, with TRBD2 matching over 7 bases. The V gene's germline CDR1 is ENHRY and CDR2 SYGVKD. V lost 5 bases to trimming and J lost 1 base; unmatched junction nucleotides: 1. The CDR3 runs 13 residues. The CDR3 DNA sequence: TGTGCCATCAGTAGCGGGATCCAAGAGACCCAGTACTTC. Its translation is CAISSGIQETQYF.

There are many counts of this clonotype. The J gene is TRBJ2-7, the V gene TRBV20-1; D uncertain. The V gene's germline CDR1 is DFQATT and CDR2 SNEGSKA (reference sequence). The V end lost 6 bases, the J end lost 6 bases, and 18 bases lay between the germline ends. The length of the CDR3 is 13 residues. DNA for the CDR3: TGCAGTGCCAAGGACCCACGATCGCTCGAGCAGTACTTC. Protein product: CSAKDPRSLEQYF.